This T cell receptor (beta chain) appears in the sequencing data of a study of CD8+ T cells in alopecia areata. Germline V gene data show CDR1 as SQVTM and CDR2 as ANQGSEA. This CDR3 has 13 amino acids. The ends were cut back, 4 bases at V and 3 bases at J, with 7 bases in the middle. Described treatment: oral pan-JAK inhibitor, 5-10 mg twice daily. It was from alopecia areata patients that lesional scalp punch biopsies and peripheral blood were collected. RNA, once extracted, was reverse transcribed into cDNA for use as the sequencing template. The table came from immunoSEQ multiplex PCR; TCRdb's copy has only in-frame clones and leaves some out. This repertoire shows some 220,000 clones, more than 45% found once; its top ten account for approximately 1.4%.

The sample consisted of CD4+ T cells sorted from blood, taken at week 4, from a patient treated with tofacitinib. The rearrangement uses TRBV29-1 and TRBJ2-6, with D hard to call. The origin of this receptor is a human donor with alopecia areata. As DNA, the CDR3 is TGCAGCGTTGTAGAAGGTGGGGCCAACGTCCTGACTTTC. Its protein is CSVVEGGANVLTF.